These 28 T cell receptor beta chains share one sample of origin, sequenced in a study of technical replicates of blood from a handful of donors. Measured with immunoSEQ multiplex PCR; TCRdb has only the in-frame clones, and not every one. The sample includes tens of thousands of clones, around 96% of them seen just once. The sequenced sample was T cells isolated from PBMCs. Every receptor here comes from a human donor in good health.

This clone was found once. This chain uses TRBV7-9 with TRBJ2-7; D gene ambiguous. CDR3 length equals 17 residues. V dropped 1 base and J dropped 6 bases, with 22 bases sitting between them. CDR1 and CDR2 (germline): SEHNR, FQNEAQ (reference sequence). This CDR3 is CASSLEWSRSPATEQYF. The DNA of the CDR3 is TGTGCCAGCAGCTTAGAGTGGTCCAGGTCCCCCGCCACCGAGCAGTACTTC.

The J gene is TRBJ2-5, the V gene TRBV6-5, with D tentatively TRBD1 (5 bases). The CDR3 covers 14 residues. Between the trimmed V and J ends, which lost 10 bases and 0 bases, there was a span of 15 bases. Per germline, CDR1 MNHEY and CDR2 SVGAGI. The CDR3 reads CATKGYRYQETQYF. DNA for the CDR3: TGTGCCACCAAGGGTTACAGGTACCAAGAGACCCAGTACTTC.

This chain joins TRBV18 and TRBJ1-4; no definite D call. From germline, CDR1 is KGHSH and CDR2 LQKENI. This CDR3 contains 14 residues. Trimming stripped 4 bases from V and 8 bases from J, with 14 bases between. CDR3 region: CASSRETTMEKLFF. The CDR3 bases are TGTGCCAGCTCACGGGAGACCACTATGGAAAAACTGTTTTTT.

This chain links TRBV5-1 with TRBJ2-7; D is uncertain. Trimming stripped 3 bases from V and 3 bases from J, with 13 bases between. Germline values: CDR1 SGHRS, CDR2 YFSETQ. CDR3 length: 14 residues. The CDR3 region is CASSWADANYEQYF. CDR3 nucleotides: TGCGCCAGCAGCTGGGCAGACGCTAACTACGAGCAGTACTTC.

This chain links TRBV5-4 with TRBJ2-5; TRBD1 might be the D (6 bases). The CDR3 loop spans 14 amino acids. Germline V CDR1 and CDR2: SGHNT, YYREEE (reference sequence). V was clipped by 4 bases and J by 4 bases, with 14 bases between them. The CDR3: CASSVDQGRETQYF. The DNA for the CDR3 is TGTGCCAGCAGCGTCGATCAGGGGAGAGAGACCCAGTACTTC.

V usage is TRBV5-4 and J usage is TRBJ2-5, with no clear D. The CDR3 loop spans 14 amino acids. V was clipped by 0 bases and J by 0 bases, with 6 bases between them. CDR1 is SGHNT, CDR2 YYREEE, per germline (reference sequence). Written as DNA, the CDR3 is TGTGCCAGCAGCTTGGCCCCATACCAAGAGACCCAGTACTTC. Protein: CASSLAPYQETQYF.

This clone was counted a single time. V gene TRBV5-1 combines with J gene TRBJ2-1; TRBD2 is a possible D gene (6 bases). V was cut by 3 bases and J by 4 bases, with 14 bases left in between. This CDR3 is 15 amino acids long. Germline CDR1 is SGHRS and CDR2 is YFSETQ. The CDR3 bases are TGCGCCAGCAGCTCCATGGACTATAGTTACAATGAGCAGTTCTTC. Its protein product is CASSSMDYSYNEQFF.

The chain combines TRBV4-1 with TRBJ2-7; TRBD2 agrees at 11 bases. The CDR3 is made up of 16 amino acids. CDR1 and CDR2 from the germline V gene are MGHRA and YSYEKL. V dropped 0 bases and J dropped 6; count of bases not matched to a gene: 7. In nucleotides, the CDR3 is TGCGCCAGCAGCCAAGAATCACTAGCGGGAGCAAGCGAGCAGTACTTC. It codes for CASSQESLAGASEQYF.

The chain employs TRBV29-1 and TRBJ2-5; 9 nucleotides align to TRBD1. Germline V gene lookup returns CDR1 SQVTM and CDR2 ANQGSEA. This CDR3 spans 13 amino acids. The V segment lost 7 bases and the J segment 3 bases; nucleotides outside the gene matches: 6. This CDR3 is CSARQGDEETQYF. The DNA of the CDR3 is TGCAGCGCCCGACAGGGGGACGAAGAGACCCAGTACTTC. The full variable domain, rest sourced from reference TRBV29-1 and TRBJ2-5, is SAVISQKPSRDICQRGTSLTIQCQVDSQVTMMFWYRQQPGQSLTLIATANQGSEATYESGFVIDKFPISRPNLTFSTLTVSNMSPEDSSIYLCSARQGDEETQYFGPGTRLLVL.

The gene calls are TRBV5-1 and TRBJ2-5, with 8 nucleotides matching TRBD2. The CDR3 is 16 amino acids. Losses at the gene ends were 0 bases for V and 4 bases for J; bases not matched to a gene: 8. Germline V gene sequence: CDR1 SGHRS, CDR2 YFSETQ. The CDR3 here is CASSLGTAGLAETQYF. CDR3 in DNA: TGCGCCAGCAGCTTGGGGACAGCCGGACTAGCAGAGACCCAGTACTTC.

J is TRBJ1-3 and V is TRBV7-8, with TRBD1 matching over 10 bases. The CDR3 has 17 residues. Trimming removed 1 base from V and 4 bases from J; junction bases left unmatched: 7. Per the germline V gene, CDR1 is SGHVS and CDR2 is FQNEAQ. CDR3 residues: CASSLGTGGAAGNTIYF. The CDR3 nucleotides are TGTGCCAGCAGCTTAGGGACAGGGGGGGCAGCGGGAAACACCATATATTTT.

The rearrangement links TRBV6-1 to TRBJ2-1, with a possible D match to TRBD1 (6 bases). V was pared by 1 base and J by 4 bases, with 11 bases between. Looked up from germline, CDR1 is MNHNS and CDR2 is SASEGT. The CDR3 is made up of 15 amino acids. This chain's CDR3 is CASSEDGGGYNEQFF. The CDR3 DNA sequence: TGTGCCAGCAGTGAAGATGGGGGCGGATACAATGAGCAGTTCTTC.

CDR3 loop: CASRGGTGRETQYF. Here the CDR3 DNA reads TGTGCCAGTAGAGGAGGGACAGGGAGAGAGACCCAGTACTTC. The chain recombines TRBV19 with TRBJ2-5; 9 nucleotides agree with TRBD1. The germline CDR1 and CDR2 sequences are LNHDA and SQIVND (reference sequence). This CDR3 region has 14 residues. With V trimmed by 6 bases and J by 4 bases, 6 bases remained unmatched.

This chain joins TRBV10-3 and TRBJ2-1; 14 bases line up with TRBD2. The CDR3 length is 19 residues. V trimming: 6 bases; J trimming: 4 bases; junction bases outside the gene matches: 14. In germline, CDR1 is ENHRY, CDR2 SYGVKD. CDR3 in amino acids: CAIRATAGLAGGGYNEQFF. CDR3 DNA sequence: TGTGCCATCAGAGCGACAGCCGGACTAGCGGGAGGCGGATACAATGAGCAGTTCTTC.

V is TRBV5-4 and J is TRBJ2-1, with a weak D call TRBD2 (5 bases). Germline loops: CDR1 SGHNT, CDR2 YYREEE (reference sequence). V lost 5 bases to trimming and J lost 8 bases, with 11 bases between them. The CDR3 covers 12 residues. The CDR3: CASSRDQDEQFF. CDR3 in DNA: TGTGCCAGCAGTCGGGATCAGGATGAGCAGTTCTTC.

V is TRBV19 and J is TRBJ1-2; TRBD1 aligns across 7 bases. V trimming: 0 bases; J trimming: 8 bases; junction bases outside the gene matches: 9. CDR1 is LNHDA and CDR2 is SQIVND in the germline V gene (reference sequence). This CDR3 has 15 amino acids. The CDR3 sequence is CASSIEGGQWSGYTF. CDR3 nucleotide sequence: TGTGCCAGTAGTATAGAAGGGGGCCAGTGGAGCGGCTACACCTTC.

The chain recombines TRBV7-3 with TRBJ1-1; 9 bases map to TRBD1. Unmatched junction bases numbered 23, after V lost 4 bases and J lost 11 bases. Germline V gene lookup returns CDR1 SGHTA and CDR2 FQGTGA. The length of the CDR3 is 18 residues. The CDR3 loop reads CASSYKIHRGLGECEAFF. As DNA, the CDR3 is TGTGCCAGCAGCTACAAAATTCACAGGGGGCTAGGGGAGTGTGAGGCTTTCTTT.

This CDR3 is CASSGAEARETQYF. The CDR3 region has the DNA TGCGCCAGCAGTGGGGCGGAGGCTCGGGAGACCCAGTACTTC. V and J are TRBV10-2 and TRBJ2-5, with D possibly TRBD2 on 5 matching bases. Trimming left V 4 bases short and J 5 bases short, with 14 bases between. The germline V gene has CDR1 WSHSY and CDR2 SAAADI. The CDR3 consists of 14 residues.

The V call is TRBV27, the J call TRBJ2-3; the match to TRBD2 covers 9 bases. Looked up from germline, CDR1 is MNHEY and CDR2 is SMNVEV (reference sequence). Trimming cost V 2 bases and J 0 bases; bases outside gene matches: 15. The length of the CDR3 is 20 residues. The CDR3, as DNA: TGTGCCAGCAGTTTAGGTTGGTTGGCGGGAGGGACCGAAAGCACAGATACGCAGTATTTT. This gives the protein CASSLGWLAGGTESTDTQYF.

V is TRBV12-5 and J is TRBJ2-2; the match to TRBD2 covers 9 bases. The CDR3 sequence is 15 residues long. Germline assignment: CDR1 LGHNT and CDR2 FRNRAP. V shed 6 bases, J shed 9 bases, and the junction held 11 bases outside the gene matches. CDR3 nucleotides: TGTGCTAGTGGCGCCGGTAGCGGGGGTAAGAGGGAGCTGTTTTTT. It encodes CASGAGSGGKRELFF.

CDR3 DNA sequence: TGTGCCAGCAGCGCACTAGCGGGGGAAGGGGAGCAGTTCTTC. Translation: CASSALAGEGEQFF. This chain links TRBV9 with TRBJ2-1; 11 bases are a match to TRBD2. The germline CDR1 and CDR2 sequences are SGDLS and YYNGEE. Trimming at V came to 3 bases and at J to 10 bases, leaving 6 bases not matched to a gene. The CDR3 length is 14 residues.

Written as DNA, the CDR3 is TGCAGTGCACAGACAGATACGCAGTATTTT. Its translation is CSAQTDTQYF. The V gene is TRBV20-1, the J gene TRBJ2-3; no clear D gene. The germline gives CDR1 DFQATT, CDR2 SNEGSKA (reference sequence). The CDR3 totals 10 residues. V gave up 6 bases and J gave up 3 bases, with 4 bases separating them.

V gene TRBV7-2 combines with J gene TRBJ2-7, with 8 bases identical to TRBD2. The CDR3 consists of 15 residues. CDR1 and CDR2 (germline): SGHTA, FQGNSA. Unmatched junction bases numbered 5, after V lost 2 bases and J lost 2 bases. The CDR3 loop is CASSLKREGTYEQYF. CDR3 nucleotide sequence: TGTGCCAGCAGCTTAAAACGGGAGGGCACCTACGAGCAGTACTTC.

The rearrangement uses TRBV29-1 and TRBJ2-1, with TRBD2 as a possible D gene (5 bases). The V gene's germline CDR1 is SQVTM and CDR2 ANQGSEA. The CDR3 has 13 residues. V lost 4 bases and J lost 6, with 13 bases in between. The CDR3 protein is CSVVLTGINEQFF. Written as DNA, the CDR3 is TGCAGCGTTGTATTAACCGGGATCAATGAGCAGTTCTTC.

The count of this clone is one. This chain uses TRBV2 with TRBJ2-7; TRBD2 matches 7 bases. V was pared by 3 bases and J by 8 bases, with 10 bases of the junction left unmatched. Germline assignment: CDR1 SNHLY and CDR2 FYNNEI. The CDR3 contains 14 residues. CDR3 sequence (DNA): TGTGCCAGCAGTGAGGGGGGGACCACTCCTCAGCAGTACTTC. Translating gives CASSEGGTTPQQYF.

The chain couples TRBV6-5 to TRBJ1-2, with D tentatively TRBD1 (5 bases). This CDR3 spans 13 amino acids. Per the germline V gene, CDR1 is MNHEY and CDR2 is SVGAGI. Trimming removed 5 bases at V and 0 bases at J, with 7 bases between. As DNA, the CDR3 is TGTGCCAGCAGTGGACACTCTAACTATGGCTACACCTTC. It translates to CASSGHSNYGYTF.

The V gene is TRBV27, the J gene TRBJ2-5, with 7 bases matching TRBD1. With 0 bases clipped from V and 14 bases from J, the junction kept 9 bases outside the gene matches. Germline CDR1 MNHEY, CDR2 SMNVEV (reference sequence). The CDR3 runs to 13 residues. DNA of the CDR3: TGTGCCAGCAGTTTATCTGACTGGGGACAGTACTACTTC. Translation gives CASSLSDWGQYYF.

This chain links TRBV20-1 with TRBJ2-7, with 8 bases matching TRBD2. Germline values: CDR1 DFQATT, CDR2 SNEGSKA (reference sequence). The junction had 2 bases not matched to a gene; V was cut back by 6 bases and J by 4 bases. This CDR3 contains 11 residues. CDR3: CSAPGGYEQYF. The DNA of the CDR3 is TGCAGTGCCCCGGGGGGGTACGAGCAGTACTTC.